This T cell receptor (beta chain) was documented in a study of blood T cell repertoires in COVID-19. TCRdb keeps only in-frame clones here, not all; method: immunoSEQ multiplex PCR. The sample yields some 100,000 clones, around 89% seen once. The J segment lost 9 bases and the V segment lost 4 bases, leaving 8 bases of the junction unmatched. CDR1 and CDR2 from the germline V gene are LNHDA and SQIVND (reference sequence). The CDR3 is made up of 14 amino acids. The material sequenced was peripheral blood. The clonotype comes from a human donor with acute or convalescent COVID-19. The donor label of this sample is uncertain. V gene TRBV19 combines with J gene TRBJ2-5, with TRBD1 identical over 10 bases. The CDR3 DNA reads TGTGCCAGTAGTACTGCCGGGACAGGGGTACCCCAGTACTTC. This sequence encodes CASSTAGTGVPQYF.